The text below deals with one T cell receptor beta chain. The source of the sample is a study of T cells in women clearing cervical HPV infection. This table comes from immunoSEQ multiplex PCR, and its TCRdb copy is limited to in-frame clones, with some not included. This sample's table reports tens of thousands of clones. Dot-blot hybridization genotyped cervical HPV amplified with MY09/MY11 PCR. Sequencing was carried out using blood buffy coat. This receptor was obtained from a woman between 18 and 69 years old with a cervical HPV16 infection that either progressed to CIN3+ or cleared (not recorded which).

Partial CDR3 DNA: TGCGCCAGCAGCTTGGAGGGACAGGGAAATAGCAATGAG. As protein: CASSLEGQGNSNE. The entire CDR3 protein reads CASSLEGQGNSNEQFF. The genes are TRBV5-1 and TRBJ2-1, with 9 nucleotides matching TRBD1. Coverage ceases 3 residues before the CDR3 finishes, and the germline J gene fills in the end. Trimming removed 0 bases from V and 6 bases from J; junction bases left unmatched: 7. In germline, CDR1 is SGHRS, CDR2 YFSETQ. The CDR3 totals 16 residues.